This T cell receptor beta chain appears in the sequencing data of a study of T cell repertoires in cytomegalovirus infection. Study context: Well-studied HLA-B-restricted epitopes and recently identified HLA-C-restricted epitopes of CMV were both used in the study. From public TCR beta signatures came an indication of both CMV infection and matching HLA type.

V gave up 1 base and J gave up 5 bases, with 14 bases separating them. The CDR3 is 15 amino acids. CDR1 MDHEN and CDR2 SYDVKM come from the germline V gene. TCRdb re-called the reads through MiXCR, storing one row per CDR3 protein. This table has 200,000 to 250,000 distinct CDR3 sequences, 30% to 45% appearing once. Concerning this clonotype: The target antigen is unknown.

Study-wide results and limits: Summed frequency of shared TCR beta families picked out CMV carriers who also had the relevant HLA. The study found HLA-C-restricted CMV-specific TCR beta clonotypes dominating the ex vivo response.

The input for sequencing was CD8+ T cells from cultured PBMCs, taken from culture after CMV antigen stimulation. The rearrangement links TRBV28 to TRBJ1-1; D gene unclear. The sequence was obtained from a human donor in good health (CMV status not recorded). Some clones in this sample may be carry-over from other donors' samples. The CDR3 DNA follows: TGTGCCAGCAGTTTATACGGGAATGGCCGGACTGAAGCTTTCTTT. Translated, it gives CASSLYGNGRTEAFF.